This T cell receptor (beta chain) was identified during a study of blood T cell repertoires in COVID-19. V lost 3 bases, J lost 5 bases, and 4 bases stayed unmatched. This CDR3 contains 15 residues. In germline, CDR1 is MGHRA, CDR2 YSYEKL. In the source study's methods: Amplification with reference gene primers provided the estimates of nucleated cell counts. The protocol was immunoSEQ multiplex PCR, while the TCRdb copy is restricted to in-frame clones and leaves out a portion. Clone size and V and J calls were adopted from that table, with D and trimming inferred from the DNA. This table holds fewer than 250,000 clones, 90% found once. Cohort assignment relied on participant-reported clinical history. In the 2 weeks before study entry, exposed participants met a COVID-19 case, which was PCR-confirmed or clinician-diagnosed.

Sequenced material: PBMCs or T cells enriched from blood (not recorded which). The TCR sequence derives from a man younger than 45 who had been exposed to COVID-19. The chain links TRBV4-1 to TRBJ2-2; 9 positions match TRBD2. CDR3 residues: CASSQPREGTGELFF. As DNA, the CDR3 is TGCGCCAGCAGCCAGCCGCGGGAGGGAACCGGGGAGCTGTTTTTT.